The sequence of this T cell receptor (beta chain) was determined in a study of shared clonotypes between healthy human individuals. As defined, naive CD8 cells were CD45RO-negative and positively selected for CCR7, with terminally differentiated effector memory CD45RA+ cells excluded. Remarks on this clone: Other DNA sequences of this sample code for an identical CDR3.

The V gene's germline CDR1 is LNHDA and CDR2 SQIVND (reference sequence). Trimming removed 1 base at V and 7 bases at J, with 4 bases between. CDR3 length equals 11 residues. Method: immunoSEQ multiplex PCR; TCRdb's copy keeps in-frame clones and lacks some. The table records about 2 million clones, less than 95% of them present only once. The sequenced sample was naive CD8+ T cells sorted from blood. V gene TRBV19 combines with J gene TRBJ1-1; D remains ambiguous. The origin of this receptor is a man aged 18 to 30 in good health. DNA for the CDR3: TGTGCCAGTAGTATAGCGGGTGAAGCTTTCTTT. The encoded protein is CASSIAGEAFF.